This TCR beta chain is from a study of vaccination effects on CD4 cells after COVID-19. The CDR3 is 16 amino acids. V gave up 4 bases and J gave up 5 bases, with 21 bases separating them. The germline gives CDR1 SGHRS, CDR2 YFSETQ. Concerning this clone itself: Its antigen is currently unknown.

Before sequencing took place, the ViraFEST assay used viral peptide pools to expand antigen-specific CD4+ T cells. When roughly eleven days of culture had elapsed, CD4+ T cells were isolated. Some clones are missing from TCRdb's copy, which holds only in-frame ones; the method was immunoSEQ multiplex PCR. The table shows about 8,900 clones, with 65% to 75% occurring only once. The starting material was CD4+ T cells from PBMCs cultured with HCoV-229E spike peptides, obtained before COVID-19 vaccination. The sequence derives from a human donor who received a COVID-19 vaccine. This chain joins TRBV5-1 and TRBJ1-2; possible D gene TRBD1, 6 bases. The CDR3 bases are TGCGCCAGCAGCAATGGAGGAGGGGGTTTAGATTATGGCTACACCTTC. It yields the protein CASSNGGGGLDYGYTF. Variable domain in full (rest from reference TRBV5-1 and TRBJ1-2): KAGVTQTPRYLIKTRGQQVTLSCSPISGHRSVSWYQQTPGQGLQFLFEYFSETQRNKGNFPGRFSGRQFSNSRSEMNVSTLELGDSALYLCASSNGGGGLDYGYTFGSGTRLTVV.